This is a list of T cell receptor beta chains from one sample in a study of shared clonotypes between healthy human individuals. Using immunoSEQ multiplex PCR, the repertoire was profiled, and TCRdb retains in-frame clones only, with some absent. The table records 150,000 to 200,000 clones, roughly 91% of them present only once. The sequenced sample consisted of naive CD4+ T cells sorted from blood. These receptors came from a woman younger than 45 in good health. CDR3s include the opening cysteine and the closing phenylalanine or tryptophan. D genes are given only for firm matches. Clone size is stated in some rows and not others, as once, few, many or a class when expanded.

CAWSMLDTQYF | TGTGCCTGGAGTATGCTCGATACGCAGTATTTT | NA | NA | TRBJ2-3 | TRBV30 | 11
CASSPPGSSYNEQFF | TGTGCCAGCTCACCACCGGGAAGCTCCTACAATGAGCAGTTCTTC | NA | few | TRBJ2-1 | TRBV18 | 15
CASTLGQGGNTIYF | TGTGCCAGCACCTTGGGACAGGGGGGAAACACCATATATTTT | TRBD1 | NA | TRBJ1-3 | TRBV7-9 | 14
CASGGTSGDTQYF | TGTGCTAGTGGTGGGACTAGCGGAGATACGCAGTATTTT | TRBD2 | NA | TRBJ2-3 | TRBV12-5 | 13
CASSQTARDEQYF | TGTGCCAGCAGCCAGACTGCAAGGGACGAGCAGTACTTC | NA | NA | TRBJ2-7 | TRBV4-2 | 13
CASSLGGGDNQPQHF | TGCGCCAGCAGCTTGGGAGGGGGGGACAATCAGCCCCAGCATTTT | NA | NA | TRBJ1-5 | TRBV5-1 | 15
CASSSNYQGTDTQYF | TGCGCCAGCAGCTCCAACTACCAAGGCACAGATACGCAGTATTTT | NA | NA | TRBJ2-3 | TRBV5-1 | 15
CASSLRAPSGRAYEQYF | TGTGCCAGCAGTTTAAGAGCCCCTAGCGGGAGGGCCTACGAGCAGTACTTC | TRBD2 | once | TRBJ2-7 | TRBV27 | 17
CASKGRDYEQYF | TGTGCCAGCAAAGGACGGGACTACGAGCAGTACTTC | NA | NA | TRBJ2-7 | TRBV6-4 | 12
CASRAAGRNTGELFF | TGTGCCAGCAGAGCAGCGGGACGGAACACCGGGGAGCTGTTTTTT | TRBD2 | NA | TRBJ2-2 | TRBV28 | 15
CASSHLAGAGYNEQFF | TGCGCCAGCAGCCATCTAGCGGGAGCAGGCTACAATGAGCAGTTCTTC | TRBD2 | once | TRBJ2-1 | TRBV4-1 | 16
CASSSLVGSNEKLFF | TGTGCCAGCAGTTCCCTCGTGGGGTCGAATGAAAAACTGTTTTTT | NA | NA | TRBJ1-4 | TRBV27 | 15
CASKTGGSSYEQYF | TGTGCCAGCAAAACAGGGGGCTCATCCTACGAGCAGTACTTC | TRBD1 | NA | TRBJ2-7 | TRBV28 | 14
CASSQLADLADTQYF | TGTGCCAGCAGCCAACTGGCGGACTTGGCAGATACGCAGTATTTT | NA | NA | TRBJ2-3 | TRBV4-2 | 15
CSVVVPSYEQYF | TGCAGCGTTGTTGTTCCCTCCTACGAGCAGTACTTC | NA | NA | TRBJ2-7 | TRBV29-1 | 12
CASSEGLAVDEQYF | TGCGCCAGCAGCGAGGGACTAGCGGTAGACGAGCAGTACTTC | TRBD2 | NA | TRBJ2-7 | TRBV5-1 | 14
CASSEGTGATEAFF | TGCGCCAGCAGTGAAGGGACAGGGGCCACTGAAGCTTTCTTT | TRBD1 | NA | TRBJ1-1 | TRBV10-1 | 14
CASTPSPGTSGSTDTQYF | TGTGCCAGCACCCCCTCGCCCGGGACTAGCGGGAGTACAGATACGCAGTATTTT | TRBD2 | NA | TRBJ2-3 | TRBV28 | 18
CASSLGLAGVRETQYF | TGCGCCAGCAGCCTGGGACTAGCGGGAGTAAGGGAGACCCAGTACTTC | TRBD2 | once | TRBJ2-5 | TRBV5-1 | 16
CASSPPKDTGELFF | TGTGCCAGCTCACCGCCGAAGGACACCGGGGAGCTGTTTTTT | NA | NA | TRBJ2-2 | TRBV18 | 14
CASRFRGVPVTDTQYF | TGTGCCAGCAGGTTCAGGGGCGTTCCAGTCACAGATACGCAGTATTTT | NA | NA | TRBJ2-3 | TRBV7-8 | 16
CASSDPTTYEQYF | TGTGCCAGCAGTGACCCCACCACCTACGAGCAGTACTTC | NA | NA | TRBJ2-7 | TRBV6-1 | 13
CASSLAEEPNSPLHF | TGTGCCAGCAGCTTGGCCGAGGAGCCTAATTCACCCCTCCACTTT | NA | NA | TRBJ1-6 | TRBV5-4 | 15